The 13 T cell receptor beta chains listed next were all sequenced from one sample in a study of T cells in Graves' hyperthyroidism and ophthalmopathy. RNA transcripts provided the source from which TCR beta CDR3 regions were amplified. First-round RT-PCR of the TCR CDR3 relied on the HTBI primer set. Via MiXCR, TCRdb re-called the multiplex PCR reads, giving one row per CDR3 protein. The sample lists a few hundred thousand distinct CDR3 sequences; roughly 45% were seen once. Sequences were obtained from peripheral blood or thyroid tissue (not recorded which). These receptors all come from an adult woman with Graves' disease, either hyperthyroidism or ophthalmopathy (not recorded which).

The DNA of the CDR3 is TGCAGTGCTAGAGATCCCCGTGACTATGGCTACACCTTC. The encoded protein is CSARDPRDYGYTF. This chain links TRBV20-1 with TRBJ1-2; D not resolved. Germline values: CDR1 DFQATT, CDR2 SNEGSKA (reference sequence). Trimming removed 0 bases from V and 3 bases from J, with 8 bases in between. The CDR3 has 13 amino acids.

This chain connects TRBV5-1 to TRBJ2-7; 7 nucleotides line up with TRBD1. V was pared by 4 bases and J by 1 base, with 8 bases of the junction left unmatched. The length of the CDR3 is 15 residues. The germline gives CDR1 SGHRS, CDR2 YFSETQ. The CDR3 region is CASSPLGQASYEQYF. DNA of the CDR3: TGCGCCAGCAGCCCATTAGGACAGGCATCCTACGAGCAGTACTTC.

Concerning this clonotype itself: A read error may explain this, as a much larger clone is one base away. This chain joins TRBV20-1 and TRBJ1-3; 8 bases are shared with TRBD1. Per the germline V gene, CDR1 is DFQATT and CDR2 is SNEGSKA (reference sequence). The CDR3 spans 14 residues. CDR3 in DNA: TGCAGTGCTTTCACAGGGGGGGAAGGAATCACCATATATTTT. Its translation: CSAFTGGEGITIYF.

This clonotype has ten or more counts. The chain couples TRBV6-1 to TRBJ2-2; TRBD2 aligns across 7 bases. This CDR3 contains 13 residues. Germline V gene lookup returns CDR1 MNHNS and CDR2 SASEGT. The trim removed 6 bases at V and 7 bases at J, leaving 5 bases unmatched. CDR3 protein: CASRGAGFGELFF. The CDR3 bases are TGTGCCAGCAGAGGAGCGGGATTCGGGGAGCTGTTTTTT.

This clonotype has just a few counts. The V and J genes are TRBV6-2 or TRBV6-3 and TRBJ2-7, with 12 bases identical to TRBD2. V trimming: 6 bases; J trimming: 7 bases; junction bases outside the gene matches: 7. Germline values: CDR1 MNHEY, CDR2 SVGEGT. CDR3 size: 14 residues. The CDR3 DNA follows: TGTGCCAGCAGAAGGACTAGCGGGATGGGAGAGCAGTACTTC. Amino acids: CASRRTSGMGEQYF.

The chain combines TRBV7-9 with TRBJ1-5; possibly TRBD1 for D (5 bases). Germline lookup yields CDR1 SEHNR and CDR2 FQNEAQ (reference sequence). The V end was cut by 6 bases, the J end by 7 bases, with 13 bases between. This CDR3 is built from 13 residues. The CDR3 here is CASSQDTNQPQHF. DNA of the CDR3: TGTGCCAGCAGTCAGGACACAAACCAGCCCCAGCATTTT.

For this clonotype: A read error may be the cause here, since a much bigger clone is one base away. The rearrangement joins TRBV10-3 to TRBJ1-1; D is undetermined. The CDR3 has 14 residues. Germline CDR1 ENHRY, CDR2 SYGVKD. V gave up 4 bases and J gave up 1 base, with 10 bases separating them. The CDR3, as DNA: TGTGCCATCAGTGGGCGGACTCGGAACACTGAAGCTTTCTTT. It codes for CAISGRTRNTEAFF.

The rearrangement uses TRBV7-2 and TRBJ2-5; weak D call: TRBD2 (5 bases). V was trimmed by 0 bases and J by 3 bases, leaving 20 bases between them. The CDR3 is 18 residues long. Looked up from germline, CDR1 is SGHTA and CDR2 is FQGNSA. Here the CDR3 reads CASSLALGGLASKETQYF. The DNA for the CDR3 is TGTGCCAGCAGCTTAGCCCTCGGCGGTCTAGCCTCCAAAGAGACCCAGTACTTC.

This clonotype came up a few times. Just one base apart from a much larger clone, this may be a read error. This chain uses TRBV29-1 with TRBJ2-7, with TRBD1 matching 7 bases. Trimming removed 5 bases from V and 6 bases from J; junction bases left unmatched: 7. The CDR3 consists of 12 residues. The germline V gene encodes CDR1 SQVTM and CDR2 ANQGSEA. As DNA, the CDR3 is TGCAGCGTTCCCGGGGCAGGGGGCGAGCAGTACTTC. Translation gives CSVPGAGGEQYF.

CDR3 in amino acids: CASSIRTSDTQYF. The CDR3 bases are TGTGCCAGCAGCATACGGACCTCAGATACGCAGTATTTT. The rearrangement uses TRBV11-2 and TRBJ2-3; the D is unclear. The CDR3 contains 13 residues. V was cut by 5 bases and J by 4 bases, with 10 bases left in between. Germline V gene data show CDR1 as SGHAT and CDR2 as FQNNGV.

This clonotype was found many times. The chain uses TRBV6-5 and TRBJ1-6, with 7 bases fitting TRBD1. V lost 4 bases to trimming and J lost 7 bases; unmatched junction nucleotides: 4. CDR1 is MNHEY, CDR2 SVGAGI, per germline. This CDR3 contains 14 residues. This CDR3 reads CASSSTGENSPLHF. The DNA for the CDR3 is TGTGCCAGCAGTTCAACAGGGGAGAATTCACCCCTCCACTTT.

This sequence joins TRBV7-9 and TRBJ1-2; D gene ambiguous. The germline gives CDR1 SEHNR, CDR2 FQNEAQ (reference sequence). Trimming removed 7 bases from V and 2 bases from J, with 14 bases in between. CDR3 length equals 14 residues. The CDR3 region is CASTPHDVNYGYTF. Here the CDR3 DNA reads TGTGCCAGCACCCCGCACGACGTAAACTATGGCTACACCTTC.

This clonotype was recorded only once. J is TRBJ2-6 and V is TRBV10-3, with 13 positions matching TRBD2. V shed 7 bases, J shed 0 bases, and the junction held 3 bases outside the gene matches. Germline CDR1 and CDR2: ENHRY and SYGVKD. The CDR3 runs to 17 residues. CDR3 sequence (DNA): TGTGCCATCAAGGGACTAGCGGGGCGCTCTGGGGCCAACGTCCTGACTTTC. Protein: CAIKGLAGRSGANVLTF.